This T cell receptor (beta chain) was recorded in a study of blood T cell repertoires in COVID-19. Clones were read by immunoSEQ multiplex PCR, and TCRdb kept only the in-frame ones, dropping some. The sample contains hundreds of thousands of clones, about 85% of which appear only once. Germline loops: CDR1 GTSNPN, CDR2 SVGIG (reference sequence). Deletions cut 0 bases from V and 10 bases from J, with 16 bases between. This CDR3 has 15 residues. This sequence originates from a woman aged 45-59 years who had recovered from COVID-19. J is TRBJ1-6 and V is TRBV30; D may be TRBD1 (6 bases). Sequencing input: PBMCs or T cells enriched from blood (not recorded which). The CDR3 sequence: CAWSVAVTGFSPLHF. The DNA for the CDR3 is TGTGCCTGGAGTGTAGCCGTAACAGGGTTCTCACCCCTCCACTTT.